The T cell receptor beta chain described here comes from a study of T cell responses to AZD1222 COVID-19 vaccine listed by TCRdb under 2021. Background for the entire study: A total of 230 or so trial participants underwent TCR sequencing, of whom around 200 received two doses of AZD1222 and some 25 received two doses of the MenACWY control vaccine. Trial participants were enrolled by age into subgroups of 18-55, 56-69 and 70-plus years, and 148, 28 and 57 TCR-sequenced participants, respectively, were included in these subgroups.

Results and caveats for the whole study, not just this receptor: Participants were mostly white British and included more females than males, and it was suggested by the authors that clonal diversity may have been underestimated. Conclusions about previously exposed vaccinees were limited because only six AZD1222 recipients were SARS-CoV-2 seropositive at baseline. A significant rise in spike-specific TCR breadth and depth was observed after two AZD1222 doses relative to day 0 and relative to MenACWY recipients. The 56-69-year group was small, and its depth increase did not reach significance, likely because of low power. The whole spike protein was spanned by vaccine-associated CD4 TCRs, and dominant responses were seen in regions 160-218 and 743-854. Because no samples from the day 14 peak response were available, repertoires could be characterized only after the peak T cell response. Epitopes outside the regions mutated in the B.1.351 and B.1.1.7 variants were reportedly recognized by nearly half of the unique spike-specific TCRs.

The CDR3 regions of human TCRbeta chains were subjected to immunosequencing. In the paper's pipeline: Repertoire TCRs were checked for matches against a reference library of SARS-CoV-2-specific TCRs that had been generated using the MIRA antigen-specificity platform. Breadth was defined as the fraction of unique TCRs that were SARS-CoV-2-associated, and depth was defined as the fraction of total T cells that were SARS-CoV-2-associated. Using the MIRA data, each spike-specific TCR was mapped to the spike region that the TCR reacts to and placed in a CD4 or CD8 class. Log10-transformed breadth and depth values were compared by one-way ANOVA with Sidak's multiple comparisons tests. In its TCRdb copy, this immuneACCESS table keeps in-frame sequences only and misses some clones. Where compared with another copy, unresolved V genes explain less than half of these, and the others have no known cause. D and trimming were read from the DNA, whereas the V and J calls and clone size are those reported in that table. The sample table holds roughly 53,000 clones, of which approximately 85% were seen once. Approximately 19% of the sample is taken by the ten largest.

The sample's time point label, in plain terms: baseline before first vaccination. The meaning of the sample's treatment or condition label: meningococcal conjugate vaccine given as trial control. Vaccinee samples were obtained from the UK trials COV001 and COV002, which included a single-blind randomized controlled phase 2/3 trial of AZD1222 (ChAdOx1 nCoV-19) in healthy adults. Trial participant PBMC samples were collected at day 0 and day 28 after the second dose for TCRbeta chain sequencing. In regard to this clone: What this receptor recognizes is not known. The sample holds no much larger clone one base away, and base qualities are not on file.

Based on the germline V gene (reference sequence), the CDR1 and CDR2 sequences are SEHNR and FQNEAQ. V is trimmed back by 8 bases and J by 5 bases, and the junction contains 8 bases that no gene match accounts for. The CDR3 numbers 13 residues from cysteine through phenylalanine. Only CDR3 DNA is held: 39 bases, read in frame from base 1. The V and J genes are TRBV7-9 and TRBJ1-2; 7 bases in the junction line up with TRBD1. This sequence originates from an adult in good health. The material was peripheral blood, obtained on day 0 of MenACWY control vaccination. The CDR3 sequence is CASGKGGAYGYTF. The DNA reads as follows: TGTGCCAGCGGAAAAGGGGGCGCGTATGGCTACACCTTC.